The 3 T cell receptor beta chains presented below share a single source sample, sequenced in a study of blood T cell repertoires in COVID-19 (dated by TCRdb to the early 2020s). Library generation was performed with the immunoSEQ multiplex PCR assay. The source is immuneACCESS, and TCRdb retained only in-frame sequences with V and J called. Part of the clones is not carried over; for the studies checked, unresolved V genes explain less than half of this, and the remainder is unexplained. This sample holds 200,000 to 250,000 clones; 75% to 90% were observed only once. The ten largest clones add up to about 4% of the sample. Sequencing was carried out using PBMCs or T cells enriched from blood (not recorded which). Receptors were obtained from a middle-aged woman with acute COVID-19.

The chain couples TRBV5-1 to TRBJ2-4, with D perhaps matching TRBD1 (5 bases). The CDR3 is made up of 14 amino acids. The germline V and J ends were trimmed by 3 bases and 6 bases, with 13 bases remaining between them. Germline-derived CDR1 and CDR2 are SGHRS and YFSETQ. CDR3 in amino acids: CASSSGQVGNIQYF. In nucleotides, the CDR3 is TGCGCCAGCAGCTCAGGGCAGGTTGGAAACATTCAGTACTTC. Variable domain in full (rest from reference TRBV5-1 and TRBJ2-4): KAGVTQTPRYLIKTRGQQVTLSCSPISGHRSVSWYQQTPGQGLQFLFEYFSETQRNKGNFPGRFSGRQFSNSRSEMNVSTLELGDSALYLCASSSGQVGNIQYFGAGTRLSVL.

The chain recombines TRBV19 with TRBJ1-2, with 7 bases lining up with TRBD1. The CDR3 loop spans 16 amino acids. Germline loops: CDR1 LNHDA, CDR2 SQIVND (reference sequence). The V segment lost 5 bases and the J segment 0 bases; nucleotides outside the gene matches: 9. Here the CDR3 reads CASSAVAGGTNYGYTF. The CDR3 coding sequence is TGTGCCAGTAGTGCAGTCGCAGGGGGGACTAACTATGGCTACACCTTC.

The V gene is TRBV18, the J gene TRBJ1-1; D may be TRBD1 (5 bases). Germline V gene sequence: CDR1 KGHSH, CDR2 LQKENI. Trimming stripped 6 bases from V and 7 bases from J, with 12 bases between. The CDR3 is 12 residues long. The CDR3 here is CASSIFQGEAFF. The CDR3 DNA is TGTGCCAGCTCTATTTTCCAGGGTGAAGCTTTCTTT.